This TCR beta chain originates from a study of tumor and adjacent non-tumor tissue in lung cancer. TCRbeta libraries were built with three rounds of nested PCR, modified from ARM-PCR. TCRdb independently ran MiXCR on the multiplex PCR reads; one entry per CDR3 protein. The table shows tens of thousands of distinct CDR3 sequences, with less than 80% occurring only once. As for this clonotype: Its matching antigen is unknown. This may come from a read error, since a much larger clone is one base off.

The template was RNA from unsorted bulk tissue. Study findings and constraints: In normal lung, the top 100 clones were significantly more dominant than in tumor.

Germline CDR1 is SEHNR and CDR2 is FQNEAQ (reference sequence). The CDR3 length is 15 residues. The chain couples TRBV7-9 to TRBJ1-4; D is unresolved. The origin of this receptor is a man aged 60 to 69 with non-small cell lung cancer. Material for sequencing was lung tumor tissue. In DNA form, the CDR3 reads TGTGCCAGCAGCTTGAAAGCTGGCACTATTGAAAAACTGTTTTTT. This translates into CASSLKAGTIEKLFF.